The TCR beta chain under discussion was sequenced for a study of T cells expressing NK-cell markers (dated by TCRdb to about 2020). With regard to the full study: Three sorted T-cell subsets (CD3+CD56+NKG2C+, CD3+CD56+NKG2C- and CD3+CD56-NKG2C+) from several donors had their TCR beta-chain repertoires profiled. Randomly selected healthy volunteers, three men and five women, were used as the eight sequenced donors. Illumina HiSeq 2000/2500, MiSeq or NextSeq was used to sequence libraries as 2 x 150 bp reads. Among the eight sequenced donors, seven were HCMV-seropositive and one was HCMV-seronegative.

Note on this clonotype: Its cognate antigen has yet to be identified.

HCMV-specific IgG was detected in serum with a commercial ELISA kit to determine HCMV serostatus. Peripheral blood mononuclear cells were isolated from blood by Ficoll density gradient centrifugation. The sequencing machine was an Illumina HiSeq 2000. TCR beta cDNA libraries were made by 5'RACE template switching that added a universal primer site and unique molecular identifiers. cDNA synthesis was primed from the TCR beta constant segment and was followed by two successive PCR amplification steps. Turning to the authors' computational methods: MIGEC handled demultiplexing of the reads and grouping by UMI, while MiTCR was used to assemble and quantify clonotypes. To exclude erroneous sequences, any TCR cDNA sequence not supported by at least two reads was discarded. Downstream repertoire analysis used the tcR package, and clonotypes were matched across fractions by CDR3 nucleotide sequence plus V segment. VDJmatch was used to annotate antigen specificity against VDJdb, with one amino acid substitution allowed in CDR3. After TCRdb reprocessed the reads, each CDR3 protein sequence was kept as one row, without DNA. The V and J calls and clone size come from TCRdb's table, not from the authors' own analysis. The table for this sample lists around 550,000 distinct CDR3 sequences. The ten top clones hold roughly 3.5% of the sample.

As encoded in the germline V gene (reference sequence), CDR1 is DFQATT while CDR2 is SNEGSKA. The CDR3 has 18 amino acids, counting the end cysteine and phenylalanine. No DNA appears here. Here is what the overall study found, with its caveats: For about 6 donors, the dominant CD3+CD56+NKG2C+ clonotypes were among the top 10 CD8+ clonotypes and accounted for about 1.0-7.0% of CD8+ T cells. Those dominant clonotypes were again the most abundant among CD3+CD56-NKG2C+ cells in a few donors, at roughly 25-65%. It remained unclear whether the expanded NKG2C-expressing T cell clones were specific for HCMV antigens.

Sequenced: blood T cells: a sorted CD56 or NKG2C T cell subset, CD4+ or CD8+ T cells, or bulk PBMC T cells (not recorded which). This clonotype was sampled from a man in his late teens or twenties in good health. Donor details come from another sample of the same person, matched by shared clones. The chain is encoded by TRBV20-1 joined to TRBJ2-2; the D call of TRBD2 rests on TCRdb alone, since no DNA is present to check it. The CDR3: CSARLETSGYANTGELFF.